The 17 T cell receptor beta chains below all came from one sample that was sequenced in a study of blood T cells in healthy people across ages. Primed by a sample-barcoded 5' primer and a J-beta primer mix, a second PCR proceeded for about 6 to 12 cycles. TCRdb reprocessed the 5' RACE reads via MiXCR and lists one record per CDR3 protein. The data show some 900,000 distinct CDR3 sequences, around 48% seen once. The sequenced sample consisted of blood. Source of these receptors: a man aged 25-40 years in good health.

The chain uses TRBV20-1 and TRBJ2-4; TRBD2 aligns across 16 bases. Matching the DNA end better, TRBJ2-7 makes the J call doubtful. The CDR3 is made up of 20 amino acids. Per the germline V gene, CDR1 is DFQATT and CDR2 is SNEGSKA (reference sequence). The CDR3 sequence: CSARVPLPGLAGGPSDEQYF. CDR3 in DNA: TGCAGTGCTAGAGTCCCACTACCGGGACTAGCGGGGGGGCCCTCTGACGAGCAGTACTTC.

This clonotype was seen once. The chain employs TRBV27 and TRBJ1-2; D gene uncertain. Trimming cost V 11 bases and J 0 bases, with 19 bases left between them. This CDR3 comprises 15 residues. Looked up from germline, CDR1 is MNHEY and CDR2 is SMNVEV (reference sequence). CDR3 DNA sequence: TGTGCCGGCCGCTTAGACGGTGGCGCTAACTATGGCTACACCTTC. Translating gives CAGRLDGGANYGYTF.

J is TRBJ1-5 and V is TRBV7-6; the D gene is possibly TRBD1 (6 bases). V dropped 3 bases and J dropped 5 bases, with 14 bases sitting between them. Germline values: CDR1 SGHVS, CDR2 FNYEAQ. This CDR3 has 15 amino acids. The CDR3 loop reads CASSFSLGADQPQHF. CDR3 DNA: TGTGCCAGCAGCTTCTCCCTGGGGGCGGATCAGCCCCAGCATTTT.

The chain has TRBV4-2 and TRBJ2-1; 12 positions agree with TRBD2. This CDR3 has 15 amino acids. The germline gives CDR1 LGHNA, CDR2 YNFKEQ. Losses at the gene ends were 0 bases for V and 13 bases for J; bases not matched to a gene: 7. The CDR3 is CASSQEALAGGPQFF. The CDR3 nucleotides are TGTGCCAGCAGCCAAGAAGCACTAGCGGGGGGTCCCCAGTTCTTC.

The J gene is TRBJ2-2, the V gene TRBV21-1; TRBD2, the table's D call, was not compared with the DNA. TRBV21-1 is assigned pseudogene status. The CDR3 is 15 amino acids. In DNA, the CDR3 is TGTGCCAGTAGCAAAACCCGCAGATTCACCGGGGAGCTGTTTTTT. This translates into CASSKTRRFTGELFF.

The chain employs TRBV19 and TRBJ2-1, with 13 bases that match TRBD2. The V and J ends lost 10 bases and 9 bases, in that order; junction bases with no gene match: 9. The CDR3 extends over 14 amino acids. Germline V gene data show CDR1 as LNHDA and CDR2 as SQIVND (reference sequence). The chain's CDR3 is CATSTSGGQGEQFF. The CDR3 DNA reads TGTGCCACCTCGACTAGCGGGGGGCAGGGTGAGCAGTTCTTC. Filled out from reference TRBV19 and TRBJ2-1, the complete variable domain reads DGGITQSPKYLFRKEGQNVTLSCEQNLNHDAMYWYRQDPGQGLRLIYYSQIVNDFQKGDIAEGYSVSREKKESFPLTVTSAQKNPTAFYLCATSTSGGQGEQFFGPGTRLTVL.

This clonotype has ten or more counts. The rearrangement links TRBV12-3 or TRBV12-4 to TRBJ2-3; D is unclear. The CDR3 has 17 residues. V dropped 7 bases and J dropped 0 bases, with 20 bases sitting between them. Here the CDR3 DNA reads TGTGCCAGCACTTTGGCCGGCCTCAGGAGTAGCACAGATACGCAGTATTTT. Amino acids: CASTLAGLRSSTDTQYF.

The chain joins TRBV12-3 or TRBV12-4 to TRBJ2-2, with 9 bases aligning to TRBD1. The length of the CDR3 is 15 residues. J lost 5 bases, V lost 2 bases, and 3 bases had no gene match. The CDR3 loop is CASSLRDRATGELFF. CDR3 in DNA: TGTGCCAGCAGTTTACGGGACAGGGCAACCGGGGAGCTGTTTTTT.

This clonotype has just a few counts. The chain couples TRBV30 to TRBJ2-7; D unresolved. The better agreement between TRBJ2-5 and the DNA end casts doubt on the J call. This CDR3 contains 14 residues. In germline, CDR1 is GTSNPN, CDR2 SVGIG (reference sequence). The CDR3 here is CAWSREAIKETQYF. The CDR3 DNA follows: TGTGCCTGGAGTCGAGAGGCTATCAAAGAGACCCAGTACTTC.

This clonotype was found a few times. V and J are TRBV7-9 and TRBJ2-1, with D tentatively TRBD2 (6 bases). The CDR3 has 15 amino acids. Germline V gives CDR1 SEHNR, CDR2 FQNEAQ (reference sequence). With 5 bases removed from V and 3 bases from J, the gap between germline ends came to 14 bases. The CDR3 loop is CASSPPGLLYNEQFF. The DNA for the CDR3 is TGTGCCAGCAGCCCGCCGGGACTTCTCTACAATGAGCAGTTCTTC.

This clonotype was counted only a few times. This chain links TRBV20-1 with TRBJ2-5, with D possibly TRBD2 on 6 matching bases. The CDR3 has 11 amino acids. CDR1 and CDR2 (germline): DFQATT, SNEGSKA (reference sequence). The V end was cut by 5 bases, the J end by 5 bases, with 9 bases between. The CDR3 sequence is CSARTIETQYF. In nucleotides, the CDR3 is TGCAGTGCTCGGACTATTGAGACCCAGTACTTC.

This clonotype came up once. This could be a read error, since a much larger clone is one nucleotide away. The V gene is TRBV6-1, the J gene TRBJ2-5, with D possibly being TRBD1 (5 bases). The CDR3 is 13 amino acids. Trimming left V 0 bases short and J 11 bases short, with 13 bases between. Looked up from germline, CDR1 is MNHNS and CDR2 is SASEGT. In nucleotides, the CDR3 is TGTGCCAGCAGTGAAGCGGGGCACAATGAGCAGTACTTC. Translated: CASSEAGHNEQYF.

This chain connects TRBV5-4 to TRBJ2-1; TRBD1 matches 7 bases. With V trimmed by 4 bases and J by 6 bases, 10 bases remained unmatched. The CDR3 spans 15 residues. Germline CDR1 reads SGHNT; CDR2 reads YYREEE (reference sequence). CDR3 region: CASSTRQGHSNEQFF. The CDR3 region has the DNA TGTGCCAGCAGCACCCGACAGGGACATAGCAATGAGCAGTTCTTC. The full variable domain, its missing parts supplied by reference TRBV5-4 and TRBJ2-1, is ETGVTQSPTHLIKTRGQQVTLRCSSQSGHNTVSWYQQALGQGPQFIFQYYREEENGRGNFPPRFSGLQFPNYSSELNVNALELDDSALYLCASSTRQGHSNEQFFGPGTRLTVL.

This clonotype was seen more than once but under ten times. The V and J genes are TRBV5-1 and TRBJ1-4, with D uncertain. This CDR3 has 14 residues. The V end lost 4 bases, the J end lost 1 base, and 8 bases lay between the germline ends. The germline gives CDR1 SGHRS, CDR2 YFSETQ. CDR3 DNA sequence: TGCGCCAGCAGCATGGAGGGAACTAATGAAAAACTGTTTTTT. Protein: CASSMEGTNEKLFF. The full variable domain, in which reference TRBV5-1 and TRBJ1-4 provide the parts outside the CDR3, is KAGVTQTPRYLIKTRGQQVTLSCSPISGHRSVSWYQQTPGQGLQFLFEYFSETQRNKGNFPGRFSGRQFSNSRSEMNVSTLELGDSALYLCASSMEGTNEKLFFGSGTQLSVL.

The chain combines TRBV5-6 with TRBJ2-3; TRBD2 agrees at 7 bases. Per germline, CDR1 SGHDT and CDR2 YYEEEE. Trimming removed 4 bases from V and 4 bases from J; junction bases left unmatched: 6. This CDR3 comprises 14 residues. The CDR3 DNA is TGTGCCAGCAGCACCGGGACTATACCAGATACGCAGTATTTT. Encoded protein: CASSTGTIPDTQYF.

V and J are TRBV20-1 and TRBJ2-1, with D tentatively TRBD2 (5 bases). In germline, CDR1 is DFQATT, CDR2 SNEGSKA (reference sequence). The CDR3 has 16 amino acids. The V end was cut by 3 bases, the J end by 3 bases, with 18 bases between. CDR3 nucleotide sequence: TGCAGTGCTAGCCCTAGATCGAGCGGAGACTACAATGAGCAGTTCTTC. Amino acids: CSASPRSSGDYNEQFF.

The V call is TRBV29-1, the J call TRBJ2-3, with D uncertain. The CDR3 runs 12 residues. The germline V gene encodes CDR1 SQVTM and CDR2 ANQGSEA. V gave up 8 bases and J gave up 1 base, with 10 bases separating them. The CDR3 sequence: CSFWSGTDTQYF. The DNA for the CDR3 is TGCAGCTTCTGGTCCGGCACAGATACGCAGTATTTT.